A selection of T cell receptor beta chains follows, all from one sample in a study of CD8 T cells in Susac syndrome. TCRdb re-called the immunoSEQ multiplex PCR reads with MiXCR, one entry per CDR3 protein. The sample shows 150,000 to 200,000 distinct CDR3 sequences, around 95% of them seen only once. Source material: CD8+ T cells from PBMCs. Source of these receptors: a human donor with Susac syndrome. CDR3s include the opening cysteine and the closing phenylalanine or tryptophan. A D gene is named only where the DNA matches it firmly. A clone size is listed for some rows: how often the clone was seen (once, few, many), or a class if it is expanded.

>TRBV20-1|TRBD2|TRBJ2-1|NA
CSATGLAGTLSQGEQFF
TGCAGTGCTACGGGACTAGCGGGAACCCTGAGCCAGGGTGAGCAGTTCTTC
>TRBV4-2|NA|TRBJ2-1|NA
CASSQDPSGDEQFF
TGTGCCAGCAGCCAAGACCCCAGTGGCGATGAGCAGTTCTTC
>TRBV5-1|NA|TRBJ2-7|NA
CASRVGERDEQYF
TGCGCCAGCAGGGTCGGGGAGAGGGACGAGCAGTACTTC
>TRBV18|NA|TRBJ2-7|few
CASSPEGYEQYF
TGTGCCAGCTCACCAGAAGGGTACGAGCAGTACTTC
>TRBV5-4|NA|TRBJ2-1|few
CASSSGPEQFF
TGTGCCAGCAGCTCCGGACCCGAGCAGTTCTTC
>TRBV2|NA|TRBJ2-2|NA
CASSGGPNTGELFF
TGTGCCAGCAGTGGGGGGCCCAACACCGGGGAGCTGTTTTTT
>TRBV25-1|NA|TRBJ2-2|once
CASSEFAPSKALNTGELFF
TGTGCCAGCAGTGAATTCGCGCCGTCGAAAGCGCTGAACACCGGGGAGCTGTTTTTT
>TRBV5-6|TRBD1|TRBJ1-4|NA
CASSLRGFATNEKLFF
TGTGCCAGCAGCCTCAGGGGGTTTGCAACTAATGAAAAACTGTTTTTT
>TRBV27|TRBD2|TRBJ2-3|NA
CASSFQREWGTDTQYF
TGTGCCAGCAGTTTCCAGCGGGAGTGGGGCACAGATACGCAGTATTTT
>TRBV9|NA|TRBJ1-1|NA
CASSRTGQNTEAFF
TGTGCCAGCAGCAGGACGGGACAGAACACTGAAGCTTTCTTT
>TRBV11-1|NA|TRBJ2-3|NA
CASSLAQRGPADTQYF
TGTGCCAGCAGCTTAGCGCAAAGGGGTCCTGCAGATACGCAGTATTTT
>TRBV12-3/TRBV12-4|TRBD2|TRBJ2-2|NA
CASTTSGGVSGELFF
TGTGCCAGCACCACTAGCGGGGGGGTTAGCGGGGAGCTGTTTTTT
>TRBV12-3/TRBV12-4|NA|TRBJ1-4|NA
CASSSGTTNEKLFF
TGTGCCAGCAGTTCCGGGACAACTAATGAAAAACTGTTTTTT
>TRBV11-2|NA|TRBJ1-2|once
CASTGIREAGGYTF
TGTGCCAGCACCGGAATTAGAGAGGCGGGGGGCTACACCTTC
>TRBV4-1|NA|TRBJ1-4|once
CASSQGRANEKLFF
TGCGCCAGCAGCCAAGGACGGGCAAATGAAAAACTGTTTTTT
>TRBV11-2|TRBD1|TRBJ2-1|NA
CASSFLRDRAYNEQFF
TGTGCCAGCAGCTTCCTCCGGGACAGGGCCTACAATGAGCAGTTCTTC
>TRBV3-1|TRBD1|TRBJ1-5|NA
CASSPFSRTGIGQPQHF
TGTGCCAGCAGCCCCTTTTCACGGACAGGGATCGGGCAGCCCCAGCATTTT
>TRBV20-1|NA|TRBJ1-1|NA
CSARDQMNTEAFF
TGCAGTGCGAGAGATCAGATGAACACTGAAGCTTTCTTT
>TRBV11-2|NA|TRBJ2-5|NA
CASSLRWLEETQYF
TGTGCCAGCAGCTTAAGGTGGCTCGAAGAGACCCAGTACTTC
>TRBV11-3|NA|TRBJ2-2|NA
CASSPRGTTGELFF
TGTGCCAGCAGCCCCCGCGGGACCACCGGGGAGCTGTTTTTT
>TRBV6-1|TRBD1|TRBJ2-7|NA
CASSQLPDRGFYEQYF
TGTGCCAGCAGCCAACTACCGGACAGGGGATTCTACGAGCAGTACTTC
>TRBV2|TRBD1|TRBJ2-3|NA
CASSVNTGALDTQYF
TGTGCCAGCAGTGTAAATACAGGGGCTCTAGATACGCAGTATTTT
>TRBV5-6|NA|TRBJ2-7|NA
CASSLDNRVSYEQYF
TGTGCCAGCAGCTTGGATAACAGGGTCTCCTACGAGCAGTACTTC
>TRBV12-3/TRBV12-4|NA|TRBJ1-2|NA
CASSSLETNYGYTF
TGTGCCAGCAGTAGCCTCGAAACTAACTATGGCTACACCTTC
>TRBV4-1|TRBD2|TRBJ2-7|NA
CASSQDPTSGGYEQYF
TGCGCCAGCAGCCAAGACCCCACTAGCGGGGGCTACGAGCAGTACTTC
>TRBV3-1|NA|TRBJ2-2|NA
CASSQPGTGELFF
TGTGCCAGCAGCCAACCTGGCACCGGGGAGCTGTTTTTT
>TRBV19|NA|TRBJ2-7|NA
CASSSLTGQGFNEQYF
TGTGCCAGTAGTTCCCTCACTGGGCAGGGGTTCAACGAGCAGTACTTC
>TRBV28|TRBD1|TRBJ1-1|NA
CASSSSSRTGVNTEAFF
TGTGCCAGCAGTTCCAGCTCTCGGACAGGGGTGAACACTGAAGCTTTCTTT
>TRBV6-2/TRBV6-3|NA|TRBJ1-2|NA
CASSYGHLNYGYTF
TGTGCCAGCAGTTACGGGCATCTGAACTATGGCTACACCTTC
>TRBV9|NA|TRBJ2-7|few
CASSVGLAYEQYF
TGTGCCAGCAGCGTCGGGCTAGCCTACGAGCAGTACTTC
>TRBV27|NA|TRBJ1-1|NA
CASSISGSLNTEAFF
TGTGCCAGCAGTATATCCGGGTCGCTGAACACTGAAGCTTTCTTT
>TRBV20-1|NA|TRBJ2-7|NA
CSADQTDSYEQYF
TGCAGTGCCGATCAGACAGACTCCTACGAGCAGTACTTC
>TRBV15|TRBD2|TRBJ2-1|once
CATSRTTGLAGLEQFF
TGTGCCACCAGCAGAACGACGGGACTAGCGGGATTAGAGCAGTTCTTC
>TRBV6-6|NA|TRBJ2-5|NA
CASSYRGFQETQYF
TGTGCCAGCAGTTACAGGGGATTTCAAGAGACCCAGTACTTC
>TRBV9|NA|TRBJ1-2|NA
CASSAADTNLYGYTF
TGTGCCAGCAGCGCCGCGGACACAAACCTCTATGGCTACACCTTC